This T cell receptor (beta chain) was documented in a study of OX40 agonist ivuxolimab in advanced cancers. Study overall: Patients assigned to dose escalation were diagnosed with hepatocellular carcinoma, melanoma, renal cell or head and neck cancer.

V lost 7 bases and J 4 bases, leaving 13 bases between the germline ends. From germline, CDR1 is MDHEN and CDR2 SYDVKM. This CDR3 is 13 amino acids long. Assay used: immunoSEQ multiplex PCR; TCRdb lists only in-frame clones, some missing. The table includes around 48,000 clones, roughly 80% detected once. The specimen was CD4+ or CD8+ T cells sorted from blood, collected in a trial of the OX40 agonist ivuxolimab. This TCR came from an adult with an advanced solid tumor such as melanoma, head and neck, liver or kidney cancer. The chain employs TRBV28 and TRBJ1-1; TRBD1 might be the D (6 bases). The CDR3 spells CASNRGTATEAFF. DNA of the CDR3: TGTGCCAGCAATAGGGGGACTGCCACTGAAGCTTTCTTT.